This T cell receptor (beta chain) was sequenced in a study of blood T cell repertoires in COVID-19. Profiled with immunoSEQ multiplex PCR; TCRdb holds only in-frame clones, not every one. The table lists 70,000 to 85,000 clones, about 90% of them singletons. The ends lost 0 bases at V and 8 bases at J; junction bases unmatched: 7. This CDR3 region has 16 residues. Germline V CDR1 and CDR2: SGHTA, FQGNSA. Sample: peripheral blood. This chain links TRBV7-2 with TRBJ2-1; the match to TRBD2 covers 10 bases. The source of this sequence is a woman aged 50 to 60 with active or convalescent COVID-19. As DNA, the CDR3 is TGTGCCAGCAGCTTAGCCCCTAGCGGGGGAAGCTATGAGCAGTTCTTC. As protein: CASSLAPSGGSYEQFF.